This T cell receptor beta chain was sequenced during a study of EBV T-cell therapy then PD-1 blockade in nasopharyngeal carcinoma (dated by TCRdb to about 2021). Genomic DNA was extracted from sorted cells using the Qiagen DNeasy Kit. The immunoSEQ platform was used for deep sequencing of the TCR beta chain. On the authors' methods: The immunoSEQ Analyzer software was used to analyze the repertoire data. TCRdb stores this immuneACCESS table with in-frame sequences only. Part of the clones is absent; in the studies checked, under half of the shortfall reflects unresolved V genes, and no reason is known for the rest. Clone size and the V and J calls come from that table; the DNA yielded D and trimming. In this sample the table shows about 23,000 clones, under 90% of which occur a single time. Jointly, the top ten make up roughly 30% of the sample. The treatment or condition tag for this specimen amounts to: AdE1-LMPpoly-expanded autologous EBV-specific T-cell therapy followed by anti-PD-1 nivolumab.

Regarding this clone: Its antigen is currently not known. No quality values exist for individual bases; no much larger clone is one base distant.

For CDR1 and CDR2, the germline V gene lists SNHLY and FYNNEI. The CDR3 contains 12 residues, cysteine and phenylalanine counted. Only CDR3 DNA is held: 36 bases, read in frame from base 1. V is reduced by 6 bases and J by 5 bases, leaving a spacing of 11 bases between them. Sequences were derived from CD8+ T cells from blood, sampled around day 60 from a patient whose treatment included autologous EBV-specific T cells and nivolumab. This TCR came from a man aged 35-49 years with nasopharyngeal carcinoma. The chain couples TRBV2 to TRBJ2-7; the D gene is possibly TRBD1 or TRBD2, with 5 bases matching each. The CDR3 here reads CASSGARNEQYF. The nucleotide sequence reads TGTGCCAGCAGCGGGGCTCGAAACGAGCAGTACTTC. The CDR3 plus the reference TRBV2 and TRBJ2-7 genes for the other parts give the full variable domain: EPEVTQTPSHQVTQMGQEVILRCVPISNHLYFYWYRQILGQKVEFLVSFYNNEISEKSEIFDDQFSVERPDGSNFTLKIRSTKLEDSAMYFCASSGARNEQYFGPGTRLTVT.